Below, 23 T cell receptor beta chains from the same sample are listed, as sequenced in a study of breast tumors, draining lymph nodes, adjacent tissues. The lymph nodes were axillary draining lymph nodes from breast cancer patients. TCRdb processed the multiplex PCR reads anew with MiXCR; each CDR3 protein has one entry. Of more than 250,000 distinct CDR3 sequences in the sample, 30% to 35% were seen once. Sequencing used axillary lymph node tissue. The origin of the receptors is a female donor with breast cancer. Some clones in this sample may be carry-over from other donors' samples.

Ten or more counts support this clonotype. This chain links TRBV19 with TRBJ2-2, with unresolved D. The CDR3 has 12 amino acids. CDR1 LNHDA and CDR2 SQIVND come from the germline V gene (reference sequence). Trimming took 10 bases from V and 4 from J, leaving 10 bases between them. The CDR3 reads CATLTATGELFF. The CDR3 nucleotides are TGTGCCACCCTTACCGCCACCGGGGAGCTGTTTTTT.

This clonotype was recorded many times. CDR3 in amino acids: CASSQGGFGEQYF. CDR3 DNA: TGCGCCAGCAGCCAAGGGGGGTTCGGCGAGCAGTACTTC. The rearrangement joins TRBV4-1 to TRBJ2-7; TRBD1 or TRBD2 may be the D gene (5 bases each). The CDR3 runs to 13 residues. Trimming removed 1 base from V and 6 bases from J, with 10 bases in between. Germline V gene lookup returns CDR1 MGHRA and CDR2 YSYEKL.

The gene calls are TRBV25-1 and TRBJ2-7, with 10 bases matching TRBD2. Germline V gene sequence: CDR1 MGHDK, CDR2 SYGVNS. The CDR3 loop spans 20 amino acids. CDR3 sequence (DNA): TGTGTCGGCAGTGACCCGGGACTAGCGTCCCGCCCCGGGGGTCGCTACGAGCAGTACTTC. This codes for CVGSDPGLASRPGGRYEQYF.

This clonotype was counted only a few times. This clone may be a read error of a much larger clone one base away. This sequence joins TRBV20-1 and TRBJ2-7; TRBD2 aligns across 8 bases. Germline V lookup: CDR1 DFQATT, CDR2 SNEGSKA (reference sequence). The CDR3 runs to 14 residues. The CDR3: CSARRLAGSSEQYF. CDR3 nucleotide sequence: TGCAGTGCTAGAAGGCTAGCGGGCTCCTCCGAGCAGTACTTC.

As regards this clonotype: As the CDR3 is not closed by the conserved phenylalanine or tryptophan, this likely results from a read error. The chain couples TRBV7-6 to TRBJ2-5; D unclear. The CDR3 has 14 amino acids. Germline V CDR1 and CDR2: SGHVS, FNYEAQ. The CDR3 here is CANSLAGVSETQYL. CDR3 nucleotide sequence: TGTGCCAACAGCTTAGCAGGAGTTTCGGAGACCCAGTACCTC.

This clonotype was observed at least ten times. The chain combines TRBV5-1 with TRBJ2-2; the match to TRBD2 covers 14 bases. The CDR3 consists of 16 residues. V shed 3 bases, J shed 5 bases, and the junction held 3 bases outside the gene matches. Per germline, CDR1 SGHRS and CDR2 YFSETQ. The CDR3 region is CASSWGLAGETGELFF. DNA of the CDR3: TGCGCCAGCAGCTGGGGACTAGCGGGAGAGACCGGGGAGCTGTTTTTT.

This clonotype was recorded many times. The chain recombines TRBV7-9 with TRBJ2-1; maybe TRBD1 (6 bases). The CDR3 is made up of 15 amino acids. Germline-derived CDR1 and CDR2 are SEHNR and FQNEAQ (reference sequence). The ends were cut back, 3 bases at V and 2 bases at J, with 11 bases in the middle. The CDR3 DNA sequence: TGTGCCAGCAGCTTCAGTGGGGGCCCCTACAATGAGCAGTTCTTC. It translates to CASSFSGGPYNEQFF.

This clonotype was detected once. CDR3 sequence (DNA): TGCAGTGCCAGCCCTCAGCCAGGGACTAGCGGGAGCAATGAGCAGTTCTTC. Translating it yields CSASPQPGTSGSNEQFF. The chain joins TRBV20-1 to TRBJ2-1; 14 nucleotides line up with TRBD2. The CDR3 extends over 17 amino acids. The V gene's germline CDR1 is DFQATT and CDR2 SNEGSKA (reference sequence). The ends lost 6 bases at V and 6 bases at J; junction bases unmatched: 13.

Many counts were recorded for this clonotype. The chain links TRBV7-2 to TRBJ2-1, with 9 bases lining up with TRBD2. V shed 2 bases and J 9 bases; nucleotides not matched to a gene: 8. Germline V gene sequence: CDR1 SGHTA, CDR2 FQGNSA. The CDR3 loop spans 15 amino acids. CDR3 amino acids: CASSLRGGRASEQFF. The CDR3 nucleotides read TGTGCCAGCAGCTTACGGGGCGGGAGGGCCAGTGAGCAGTTCTTC.

With respect to this clonotype: A read error is possible here, since a much larger clone lies one base away. Given the absence of the conserved phenylalanine or tryptophan at the CDR3 end, a read error is likely. This sequence joins TRBV3-1 and TRBJ2-3; TRBD1 might be the D (6 bases). This CDR3 contains 14 residues. V was pared by 7 bases and J by 0 bases, with 11 bases between. The germline V gene encodes CDR1 LGHDT and CDR2 YNNKEL (reference sequence). CDR3 sequence reads: CASTRDTSTDTQYC. CDR3 nucleotides: TGTGCCAGCACCCGGGACACCAGCACAGATACGCAGTATTGT.

The rearrangement links TRBV6-1 to TRBJ2-2; D remains ambiguous. CDR3 length equals 14 residues. Germline CDR1 reads MNHNS; CDR2 reads SASEGT. Trimming pared 6 bases from V and 1 base from J, leaving 9 bases between. CDR3 region: CASRIRMNTGELFF. DNA of the CDR3: TGTGCCAGCAGGATACGGATGAACACCGGGGAGCTGTTTTTT.

The CDR3 spells CASSSRGPGNTIYF. The CDR3 coding sequence is TGTGCCAGCAGCTCTAGGGGGCCTGGAAACACCATATATTTT. This chain joins TRBV7-9 and TRBJ1-3, with 7 bases matching TRBD1. CDR1 SEHNR and CDR2 FQNEAQ come from the germline V gene (reference sequence). This CDR3 has 14 residues. Trimming took 4 bases from V and 2 from J; bases not matched to a gene: 2.

This clonotype was counted many times. The CDR3 reads CASSLDPTPYEQYF. DNA for the CDR3: TGTGCCAGCAGCTTAGATCCGACACCTTACGAGCAGTACTTC. The gene calls are TRBV11-2 and TRBJ2-7; D not resolved. The CDR3 runs 14 residues. V lost 0 bases and J 4 bases, leaving 10 bases between the germline ends. Germline assignment: CDR1 SGHAT and CDR2 FQNNGV.

This clonotype was recorded many times. The chain combines TRBV7-3 with TRBJ2-2, with a tentative D call TRBD2 (7 bases). CDR3 length: 15 residues. Per the germline V gene, CDR1 is SGHTA and CDR2 is FQGTGA. Trimming removed 3 bases at V and 6 bases at J, with 14 bases between. CDR3 DNA sequence: TGTGCCAGCAGCTTTAGGGGGAGGGGGGCCGGGGAGCTGTTTTTT. This translates into CASSFRGRGAGELFF.

This chain links TRBV14 with TRBJ1-1, with D possibly being TRBD1 (6 bases). CDR1 SGHDN and CDR2 FVKESK come from the germline V gene. The CDR3 is 16 residues long. Trimming removed 3 bases at V and 0 bases at J, with 14 bases between. The CDR3: CASSQIRGSVNTEAFF. The DNA for the CDR3 is TGTGCCAGCAGCCAGATCAGGGGATCGGTGAACACTGAAGCTTTCTTT.

This clonotype was seen repeatedly, ten times or more. This chain joins TRBV4-1 and TRBJ1-4, with TRBD1 matching over 10 bases. This CDR3 comprises 16 residues. Germline V gene data show CDR1 as MGHRA and CDR2 as YSYEKL. V shed 0 bases, J shed 6 bases, and the junction held 4 bases outside the gene matches. The CDR3 reads CASSQDSGTGDEKLFF. The DNA for the CDR3 is TGCGCCAGCAGCCAAGATTCCGGGACAGGGGATGAAAAACTGTTTTTT.

This clonotype was detected only a few times. The chain recombines TRBV3-1 with TRBJ1-3; tentatively, D is TRBD1 (6 bases). The V gene's germline CDR1 is LGHDT and CDR2 YNNKEL (reference sequence). Deletions cut 0 bases from V and 4 bases from J, with 13 bases between. CDR3 size: 16 residues. The CDR3 bases are TGTGCCAGCAGCCAAGATCGGGGGGCAGGAGGAAACACCATATATTTT. It is translated as CASSQDRGAGGNTIYF.

This clonotype was observed at least ten times. V and J are TRBV10-3 and TRBJ2-2; 8 nucleotides agree with TRBD1. V gave up 6 bases and J gave up 5 bases; unmatched junction bases: 5. CDR3 length: 14 amino acids. Germline loops: CDR1 ENHRY, CDR2 SYGVKD. Written as DNA, the CDR3 is TGTGCCATCAGCGAGGACAGGGAGACCGGGGAGCTGTTTTTT. Protein: CAISEDRETGELFF.

This clonotype was counted many times. CDR3 residues: CASSPGLAGGRGYGELFF. In DNA form, the CDR3 reads TGTGCCAGCAGTCCGGGACTAGCGGGAGGGAGGGGGTACGGGGAGCTGTTTTTT. The J gene is TRBJ2-2, the V gene TRBV12-3 or TRBV12-4; TRBD2 aligns across 16 bases. The CDR3 is 18 amino acids. V lost 5 bases and J lost 7; bases outside the gene matches: 10.

Regarding this clonotype: A read error may explain this, as a much larger clone is one base away. The CDR3 DNA is TGTGCCAGCAGCTTGGGACCTGGGACGATCGAGCAGCACTTC. Its translation: CASSLGPGTIEQHF. The chain is built from TRBV5-5 and TRBJ2-7; D may be TRBD1 or TRBD2 (5 bases each). Looked up from germline, CDR1 is SGHKS and CDR2 is YYEKEE (reference sequence). CDR3 length: 14 residues.

This sequence joins TRBV11-2 and TRBJ2-5; the D gene is possibly TRBD1 (6 bases). The CDR3 is made up of 19 amino acids. The germline gives CDR1 SGHAT, CDR2 FQNNGV. The V gene lost 6 bases and the J gene lost 7 bases, with 33 bases spanning the gap. For the CDR3, the DNA is TGTGCCAGCAGAACGGACAGAACACCCGAGAGTCAAGAGTATGCGACCCAGTACTTC. Translated, it gives CASRTDRTPESQEYATQYF.

The genes are TRBV15 and TRBJ1-1, with D possibly TRBD1 on 5 matching bases. Trimming removed 6 bases from V and 5 bases from J, with 10 bases in between. Germline lookup yields CDR1 LNHNV and CDR2 YYDKDF (reference sequence). This CDR3 is 12 amino acids long. DNA of the CDR3: TGTGCCACCAGTGGACGGGGGACTGAAGCTTTCTTT. This codes for CATSGRGTEAFF.

In this sample, this clonotype turned up many times. CDR3 sequence (DNA): TGTGCCAGCAGCTTATGGGGGGATACGCAGTATTTT. It yields the protein CASSLWGDTQYF. The V call is TRBV7-2, the J call TRBJ2-3; D tentatively reads TRBD1 or TRBD2 (5 bases each). Germline V gene data show CDR1 as SGHTA and CDR2 as FQGNSA. This CDR3 has 12 residues. The ends were cut back, 2 bases at V and 6 bases at J, with 6 bases in the middle.